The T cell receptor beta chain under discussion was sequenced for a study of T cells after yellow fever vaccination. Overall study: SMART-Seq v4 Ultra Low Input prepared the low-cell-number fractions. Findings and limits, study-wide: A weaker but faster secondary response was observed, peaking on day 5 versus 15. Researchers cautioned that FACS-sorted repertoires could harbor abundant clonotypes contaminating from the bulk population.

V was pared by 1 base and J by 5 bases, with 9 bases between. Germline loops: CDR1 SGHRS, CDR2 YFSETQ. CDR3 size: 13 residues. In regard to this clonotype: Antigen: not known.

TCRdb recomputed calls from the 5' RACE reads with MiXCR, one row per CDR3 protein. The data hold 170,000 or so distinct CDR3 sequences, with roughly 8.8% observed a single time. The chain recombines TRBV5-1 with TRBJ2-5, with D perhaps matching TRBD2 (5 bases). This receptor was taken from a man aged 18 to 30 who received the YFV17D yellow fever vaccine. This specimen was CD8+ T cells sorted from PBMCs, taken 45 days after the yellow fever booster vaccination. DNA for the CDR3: TGCGCCAGCAGCTTGTTTTCGGGGGAGACCCAGTACTTC. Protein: CASSLFSGETQYF.